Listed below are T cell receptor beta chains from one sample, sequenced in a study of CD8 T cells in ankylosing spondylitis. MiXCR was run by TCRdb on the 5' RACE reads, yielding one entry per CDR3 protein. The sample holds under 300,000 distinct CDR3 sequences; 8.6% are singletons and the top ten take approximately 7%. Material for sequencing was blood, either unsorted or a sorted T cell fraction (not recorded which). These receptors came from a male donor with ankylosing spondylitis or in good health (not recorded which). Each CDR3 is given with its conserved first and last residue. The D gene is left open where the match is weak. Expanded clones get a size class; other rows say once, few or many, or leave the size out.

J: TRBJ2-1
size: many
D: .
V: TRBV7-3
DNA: TGTGCCAGCAGCTTAAATCCGGACCCTTCCTACAATGAGCAGTTCTTC
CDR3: CASSLNPDPSYNEQFF

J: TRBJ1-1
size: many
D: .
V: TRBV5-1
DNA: TGCGCCAGCAGCTTGCTGGTGAACACTGAAGCTTTCTTT
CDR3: CASSLLVNTEAFF

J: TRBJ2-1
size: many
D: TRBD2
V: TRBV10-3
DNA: TGTGCCATCAGGCCCTCAACCTTTACTAGCGGGGGTTACAATGAGCAGTTCTTC
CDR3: CAIRPSTFTSGGYNEQFF

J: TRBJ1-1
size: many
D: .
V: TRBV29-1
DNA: TGCAGCGTGTCACAGAACACTGAAGCTTTCTTT
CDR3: CSVSQNTEAFF

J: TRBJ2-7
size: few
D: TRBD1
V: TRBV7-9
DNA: TGTGCCAGCGCAGGCGGGACAGGGTCGTACGAGCAGTACTTC
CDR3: CASAGGTGSYEQYF

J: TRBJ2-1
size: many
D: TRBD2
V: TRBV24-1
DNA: TGTGCCACCAGTGACCCCGGGACTAGCGTTAATGAGCAGTTCTTC
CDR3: CATSDPGTSVNEQFF

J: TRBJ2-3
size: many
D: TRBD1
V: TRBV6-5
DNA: TGTGCCAGCAGTTATGACAGGGGAGGCACAGATACGCAGTATTTT
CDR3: CASSYDRGGTDTQYF

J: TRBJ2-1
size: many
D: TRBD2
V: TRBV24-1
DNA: TGTGCCACCAGTGATTTGTTGGCGGGAGGGCCTAATGAGCAGTTCTTC
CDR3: CATSDLLAGGPNEQFF

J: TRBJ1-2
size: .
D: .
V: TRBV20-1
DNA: TGCAGTGATAGAGACGGAGCCGTTCTAGCTAACTATGGCTACACCTTC
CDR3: CSDRDGAVLANYGYTF

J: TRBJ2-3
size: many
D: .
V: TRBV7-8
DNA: TGTGCCAGCAGCTTAGTAGCGGGACAGCGGTCCACAGATACGCAGTATTTT
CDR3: CASSLVAGQRSTDTQYF

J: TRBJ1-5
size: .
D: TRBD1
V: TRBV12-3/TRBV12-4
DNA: TGTGCCAGCAGTTTAAGTGGGACAGGGGGCCGTCAGCCCCAGCATTTT
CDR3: CASSLSGTGGRQPQHF

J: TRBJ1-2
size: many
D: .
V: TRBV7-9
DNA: TGTGCCAGCAGCTTAGATGAGCGCGGTTACTATGGCTACACCTTC
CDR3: CASSLDERGYYGYTF

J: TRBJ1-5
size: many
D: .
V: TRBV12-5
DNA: TGTGCTAGTGGTGAGGGCAGTTTGGGCAATCAGCCCCAGCATTTT
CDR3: CASGEGSLGNQPQHF

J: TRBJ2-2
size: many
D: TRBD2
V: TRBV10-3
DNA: TGTGCCAGCCGGACTAGCGAGGACACCGGGGAGCTGTTTTTT
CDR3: CASRTSEDTGELFF

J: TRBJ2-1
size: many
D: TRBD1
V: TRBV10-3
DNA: TGTGCCATCAAAGAATTCCGGGACAGGTCGGGGCACAATGAGCAGTTCTTC
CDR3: CAIKEFRDRSGHNEQFF

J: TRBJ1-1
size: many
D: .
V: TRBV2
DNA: TGTGCCAGCAGTGGCCAGCGGGCTGAAGCTTTCTTT
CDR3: CASSGQRAEAFF

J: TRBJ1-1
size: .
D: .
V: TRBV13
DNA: TGTGCCAGCAGCCTAGGACACTCAGGTGAAGCTTTCTTT
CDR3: CASSLGHSGEAFF

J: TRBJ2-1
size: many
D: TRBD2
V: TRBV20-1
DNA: TGCAGTGCAAGCCGCGGGAGGGCCGACAATGAGCAGTTCTTC
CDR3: CSASRGRADNEQFF

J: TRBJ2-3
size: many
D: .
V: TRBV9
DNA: TGTGCCAGCAGCGTTTCGGGGGTTAGTACAGATACGCAGTATTTT
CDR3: CASSVSGVSTDTQYF

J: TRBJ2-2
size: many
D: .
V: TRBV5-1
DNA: TGCGCCAGCAGCCAACTACAGGGAAGAGGAGCCGGGGAGCTGTTTTTT
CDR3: CASSQLQGRGAGELFF

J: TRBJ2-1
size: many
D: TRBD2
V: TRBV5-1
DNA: TGCGCCAGCAGCGAAAGCGGGAGCTCCTACAATGAGCAGTTCTTC
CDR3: CASSESGSSYNEQFF

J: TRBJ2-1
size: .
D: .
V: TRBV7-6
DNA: TGTGCCAGCAGCGCACCCCCGAGCGACGCCCACAATGAGCAGTTCTTC
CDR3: CASSAPPSDAHNEQFF

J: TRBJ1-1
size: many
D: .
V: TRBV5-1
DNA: TGCGCCAGCAGCCGAGATCGGGGCCCGAACACTGAAGCTTTCTTT
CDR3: CASSRDRGPNTEAFF

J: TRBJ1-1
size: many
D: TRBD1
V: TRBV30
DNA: TGTGCCTGGAGTGTACAGGGAGGGGGCTGGATGAACACTGAAGCTTTCTTT
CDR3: CAWSVQGGGWMNTEAFF

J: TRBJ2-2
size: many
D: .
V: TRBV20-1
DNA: TGCAGTGCTAGGGGTCCTAGCGACCGGGGAACCGGGGAGCTGTTTTTT
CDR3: CSARGPSDRGTGELFF

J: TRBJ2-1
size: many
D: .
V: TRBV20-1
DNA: TGCAGTGCAGAGAGCCCCTCCAGGGAGCAGTTCTTC
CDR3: CSAESPSREQFF

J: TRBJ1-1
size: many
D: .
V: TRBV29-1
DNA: TGCAGCGCTGACCTTAACACTGAAGCTTTCTTT
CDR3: CSADLNTEAFF

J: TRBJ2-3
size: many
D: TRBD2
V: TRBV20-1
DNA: TGCAGTGCTAGAGATGGCGGGGGGGGAACAGATACGCAGTATTTT
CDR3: CSARDGGGGTDTQYF

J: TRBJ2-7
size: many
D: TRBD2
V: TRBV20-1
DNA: TGCAGTGCTATACTAGCGGGGTACGAGCAGTACTTC
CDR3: CSAILAGYEQYF

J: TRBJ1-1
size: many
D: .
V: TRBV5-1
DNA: TGCGCCAGCAGCTTGGAAGGGGACGCCACTGAAGCTTTCTTT
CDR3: CASSLEGDATEAFF

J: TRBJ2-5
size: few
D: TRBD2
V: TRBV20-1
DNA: TGCAGTGCTAGAAGTACTAGCGGCCAAGAGACCCAGTACTTC
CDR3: CSARSTSGQETQYF

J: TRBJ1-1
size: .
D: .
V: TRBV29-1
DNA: TGCAGCGTGGTCGGGGGGCGGGAGGCTGAAGCTTTCTTT
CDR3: CSVVGGREAEAFF

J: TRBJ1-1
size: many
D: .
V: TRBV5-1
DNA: TGCGCCAGCAGCCCGAGTCGGGAGGCTGAAGCTTTCTTT
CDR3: CASSPSREAEAFF

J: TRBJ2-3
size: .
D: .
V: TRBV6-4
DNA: TGTGCCAGCAGTCCGTCAGGGGCCACAGATACGCAGTATTTT
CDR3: CASSPSGATDTQYF

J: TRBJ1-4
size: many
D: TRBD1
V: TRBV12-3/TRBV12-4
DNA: TGTGCCAGCAGTTTAACTGGGACAGGGTATGAAAAACTGTTTTTT
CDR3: CASSLTGTGYEKLFF

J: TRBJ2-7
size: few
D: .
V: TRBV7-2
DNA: TGTGCCAGCAGCATGCCACTAGATGCCGAGCAGTACTTC
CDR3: CASSMPLDAEQYF

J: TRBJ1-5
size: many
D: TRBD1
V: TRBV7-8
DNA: TGTGCCAGCAGCTTATACGGCTGGGGGACAGGACCCCAGCCCCAGCATTTT
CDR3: CASSLYGWGTGPQPQHF

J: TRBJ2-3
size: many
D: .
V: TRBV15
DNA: TGTGCCACCAGCAGAGATAGGACCAACAAAGATACGCAGTATTTT
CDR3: CATSRDRTNKDTQYF

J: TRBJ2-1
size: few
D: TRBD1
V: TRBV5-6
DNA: TGTGCCAGCAGCTTGTTCGGACAGGGAGGACTCAATGAGCAGTTCTTC
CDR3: CASSLFGQGGLNEQFF

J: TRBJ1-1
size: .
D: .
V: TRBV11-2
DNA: TGTGCCAGCAGTCTTGGGTACAGGGTGAACACTGAAGCTTTCTTT
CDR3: CASSLGYRVNTEAFF

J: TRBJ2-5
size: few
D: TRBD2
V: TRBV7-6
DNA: TGTGCCAGCAGGTTGCGGGAGGGGGGCCAAGAGACCCAGTACTTC
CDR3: CASRLREGGQETQYF

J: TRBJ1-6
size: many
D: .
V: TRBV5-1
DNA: TGCGCCAGCAGCTTGGTCCCATTCAATTCACCCCTCCACTTT
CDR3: CASSLVPFNSPLHF

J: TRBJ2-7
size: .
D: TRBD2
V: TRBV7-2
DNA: TGTGCCAGCAGCTTAAGCGGGAACTACGAGCAGTACTTC
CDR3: CASSLSGNYEQYF

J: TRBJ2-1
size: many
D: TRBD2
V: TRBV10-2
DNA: TGCGCCAGCTCGGGCCCCAGCGGGAGAGGCAATGAGCAGTTCTTC
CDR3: CASSGPSGRGNEQFF

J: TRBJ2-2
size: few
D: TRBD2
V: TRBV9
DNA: TGTGCCAGCAGCGGGACTAGCGGGGGATCCACCGGGGAGCTGTTTTTT
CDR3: CASSGTSGGSTGELFF

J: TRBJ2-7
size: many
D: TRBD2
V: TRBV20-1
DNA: TGCAGTGCTAGAGATATCGAGACTAGCCCGGGCGAGCAGTACTTC
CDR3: CSARDIETSPGEQYF

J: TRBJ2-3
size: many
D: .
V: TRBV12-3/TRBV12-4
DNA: TGTGCCAGCAGTTTCTCAGGGTGGAGCACAGATACGCAGTATTTT
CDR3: CASSFSGWSTDTQYF

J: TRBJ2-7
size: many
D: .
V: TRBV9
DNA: TGTGCCAGCAGCGTAGGACCCTCAGAGGGTTACGAGCAGTACTTC
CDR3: CASSVGPSEGYEQYF

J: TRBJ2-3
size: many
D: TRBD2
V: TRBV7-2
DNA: TGTGCCAGCAGCTTCCGGACTAGCGGGGGTTTCACAGATACGCAGTATTTT
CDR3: CASSFRTSGGFTDTQYF

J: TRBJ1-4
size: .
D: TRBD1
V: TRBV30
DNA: TGTGCCTGGAGTTCACAGGACAGGGAGGGTGAAAAACTGTTTTTT
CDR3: CAWSSQDREGEKLFF

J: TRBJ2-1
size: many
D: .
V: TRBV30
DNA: TGTGCCTGGAGTGTTTTAAGGGTCAGGGACGCCGAGCAGTTCTTC
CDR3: CAWSVLRVRDAEQFF

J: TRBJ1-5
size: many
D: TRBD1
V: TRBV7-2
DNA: TGTGCCAGCAGCAGACAGGGGCAGCCCCAGCATTTT
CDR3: CASSRQGQPQHF

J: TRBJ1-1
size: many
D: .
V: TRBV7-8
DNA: TGTGCCAGCAGCAAGACACCTTACATGAACACTGAAGCTTTCTTT
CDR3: CASSKTPYMNTEAFF

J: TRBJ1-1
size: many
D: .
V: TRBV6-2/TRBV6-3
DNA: TGTGCCAGCAGAACAGTAGGCACTGAAGCTTTCTTT
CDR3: CASRTVGTEAFF

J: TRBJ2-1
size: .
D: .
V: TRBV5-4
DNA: TGTGCCAGCAGCTTTTACGGGATAGACAATGAGCAGTTCTTC
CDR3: CASSFYGIDNEQFF

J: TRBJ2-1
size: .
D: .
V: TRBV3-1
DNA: TGTGCCAGCAGCCCTACAAGCTACAATGAGCAGTTCTTC
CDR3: CASSPTSYNEQFF

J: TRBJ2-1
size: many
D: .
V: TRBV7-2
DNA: TGCGCCAGCAGCTTGGGTCTTAATGAGCAGTTCTTC
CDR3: CASSLGLNEQFF

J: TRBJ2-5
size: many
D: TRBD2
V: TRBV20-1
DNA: TGCAGTGCTCTAGCGGGGGGATCACTCCAAGAGACCCAGTACTTC
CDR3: CSALAGGSLQETQYF

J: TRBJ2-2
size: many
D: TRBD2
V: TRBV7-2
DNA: TGTGCCAGCAGCCGTGCGACTAGCGGGTCCGGGGAGCTGTTTTTT
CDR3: CASSRATSGSGELFF

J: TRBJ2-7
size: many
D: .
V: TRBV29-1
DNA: TGCAGCGTTGGTGACAGGCGAAGCTCCTACGAGCAGTACTTC
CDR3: CSVGDRRSSYEQYF